The T cell receptor beta chain under discussion was sequenced for a study of HIV-infected patients and healthy controls. With regard to this clonotype: Its antigen is undetermined.

Reverse transcription used around 500 ng RNA and constant-region primers for alpha and beta. Separate chain-specific third strand synthesis with multiplexing indices produced the alpha and beta libraries. TCRdb independently ran MiXCR on the 5' RACE reads; one entry per CDR3 protein. The data hold 15,000 or so distinct CDR3 sequences, with 9.4% observed a single time. Findings of the study overall: The authors saw processing only sixteen HIV-infected individuals as a major limitation on generality. Mean usage of eight alpha and eight beta V genes differed significantly in HIV-infected patients versus controls.

All unsorted peripheral T cells were captured because whole blood was used without fractionation. V lost 5 bases and J lost 7, with 9 bases in between. In germline, CDR1 is MNHNY, CDR2 SVGAGI (reference sequence). The CDR3 contains 12 residues. This clonotype was sampled from an adult in good health. The sequenced material came from blood. The chain is built from TRBV6-6 and TRBJ2-1; D perhaps matches TRBD2 (5 bases). CDR3 coding DNA: TGTGCCAGCAGTCCCGGAGGTAATGAGCAGTTCTTC. Translating it yields CASSPGGNEQFF.